This T cell receptor beta chain is drawn from a study of metastatic and nonmetastatic thyroid tumors. Germline trimming cut 6 bases from V and 4 bases from J; bases unmatched to any gene: 12. The CDR3 has 16 amino acids. This clone was recorded many times. Treatment of any kind had been given to no patient before thyroid surgery. TCRdb redid the clone calls on the PCR reads using MiXCR. The table records about 16,000 clones, more than 20% of them present only once. Material for sequencing was blood. This sequence originates from a male donor with papillary thyroid cancer or a benign thyroid nodule (not recorded which). Some clones in this sample may be carry-over from other donors' samples. V and J are TRBV12-3 or TRBV12-4 and TRBJ2-5, with TRBD1 matching 9 bases. As DNA, the CDR3 is TGTGCCAGCAGCGTGGGGAACAGGGGGCTGGGAGAGACCCAGTACTTC. Amino acids: CASSVGNRGLGETQYF.